This T cell receptor beta chain is from a study of identical twins. The study, taken as a whole, reports: Fewer insertions were carried by abundant cord blood beta clonotypes, but none was seen in memory repertoires. Low generation-probability sequences were in excess among twin-shared out-of-frame alpha sequences. Twins showed weaker excess sharing in their beta out-of-frame sequences.

This CDR3 comprises 17 residues. Germline-derived CDR1 and CDR2 are LGHDT and YNNKEL (reference sequence). V was cut by 1 base and J by 5 bases, with 15 bases left in between. A universal primer site arose from template switching, and cDNA bore unique molecular identifiers. A single record per CDR3 protein comes from TCRdb applying MiXCR to the 5' RACE reads. The data show some 1,700,000 distinct CDR3 sequences, with less than 40% seen just once and about 0.3% held by the top ten. Points on this clonotype: Its target is not known.

The material sequenced was cord blood. V is TRBV3-1 and J is TRBJ1-6; D is unclear. This receptor was identified in a newborn girl in good health. The CDR3 is CASSQAMRAEDNSPLHF. In DNA, the CDR3 is TGTGCCAGCAGCCAAGCGATGAGGGCTGAGGATAATTCACCCCTCCACTTT.